A single sample gave rise to the 22 T cell receptor beta chains below, sequenced in a study of breast tumors, draining lymph nodes, adjacent tissues. The lymph nodes were axillary draining lymph nodes from breast cancer patients. TCRdb fed the multiplex PCR reads into MiXCR, producing one record per CDR3 protein. The repertoire holds around 250,000 distinct CDR3 sequences, with around 35% as singletons. Sequenced material: axillary lymph node tissue. The receptors shown here come from a female donor with breast cancer. Some clones in this sample may be carry-over from other donors' samples.

This clonotype was seen at least ten times. The V call is TRBV24-1, the J call TRBJ2-1; a possible D gene is TRBD2 (5 bases). Trimming stripped 7 bases from V and 8 bases from J, with 20 bases between. Germline V gene sequence: CDR1 KGHDR, CDR2 SFDVKD. This CDR3 has 15 residues. Here the CDR3 reads CATSRIEGGSHEQFF. The CDR3 bases are TGTGCCACCAGCCGTATTGAGGGTGGCAGCCATGAGCAGTTCTTC.

The V and J genes are TRBV10-3 and TRBJ2-1; D ambiguous. There are 11 residues in the CDR3. The germline CDR1 and CDR2 sequences are ENHRY and SYGVKD. Trimming cost V 6 bases and J 5 bases, with 5 bases left between them. Written as DNA, the CDR3 is TGTGCCATCAGGGTGGACAATGAGCAGTTCTTC. Protein product: CAIRVDNEQFF.

This clonotype was seen a handful of times. A much larger clone differs from this one at a single base, so this may be a read error. Likely a read error: the CDR3 ends without its conserved phenylalanine or tryptophan. CDR3: CASSPGLGGMAQYL. CDR3 DNA: TGTGCCAGCAGCCCGGGACTGGGTGGGATGGCCCAGTACCTC. The chain combines TRBV7-2 with TRBJ2-5, with D possibly matching TRBD2 (6 bases). CDR3 length: 14 residues. V lost 5 bases, J lost 9 bases, and 19 bases lay in between. The germline CDR1 and CDR2 sequences are SGHTA and FQGNSA.

For this clonotype: The germline gene is not matched at one end of the junction; a read error may be the cause. V is TRBV7-3 and J is TRBJ2-3, with 12 bases fitting TRBD1. The CDR3 is made up of 15 amino acids. From germline, CDR1 is SGHTA and CDR2 FQGTGA. CDR3 sequence reads: CAGSLKGQGAGEQYF. In nucleotides, the CDR3 is TGTGCCGGCAGCTTAAAGGGACAGGGGGCGGGCGAGCAGTATTTT.

This clonotype occurred many times. The chain uses TRBV24-1 and TRBJ2-3; no clear D gene. Looked up from germline, CDR1 is KGHDR and CDR2 is SFDVKD. Trimming stripped 9 bases from V and 4 bases from J, with 7 bases between. The length of the CDR3 is 11 residues. The DNA of the CDR3 is TGTGCCACCGGCTTTCCAGATACGCAGTATTTT. Its translation is CATGFPDTQYF.

This clonotype was detected ten times or more. The CDR3 is CSASNVVSHEQYF. The CDR3 DNA sequence: TGCAGTGCTAGTAACGTAGTGAGCCACGAGCAGTACTTC. This chain connects TRBV20-1 to TRBJ2-7; D not resolved. The CDR3 extends over 13 amino acids. From germline, CDR1 is DFQATT and CDR2 SNEGSKA (reference sequence). Trimming removed 3 bases from V and 5 bases from J, with 14 bases in between.

The chain is built from TRBV7-8 and TRBJ2-3; 10 positions agree with TRBD2. From germline, CDR1 is SGHVS and CDR2 FQNEAQ. V dropped 4 bases and J dropped 11; count of bases not matched to a gene: 15. This CDR3 has 16 amino acids. The CDR3 DNA is TGTGCCAGCAGCTCAAGACTAGCGGGCCAATACAATGAGCAGTATTTT. This sequence encodes CASSSRLAGQYNEQYF. Supplemented by reference TRBV7-8 and TRBJ2-3, the full variable domain reads GAGVSQSPRYKVAKRGQDVALRCDPISGHVSLFWYQQALGQGPEFLTYFQNEAQLDKSGLPSDRFFAERPEGSVSTLKIQRTQQEDSAVYLCASSSRLAGQYNEQYFGPGTRLTVL.

This clonotype was detected many times. J is TRBJ1-2 and V is TRBV7-2; the D is unclear. Germline assignment: CDR1 SGHTA and CDR2 FQGNSA. V lost 0 bases and J lost 13, with 9 bases in between. This CDR3 region has 11 residues. CDR3: CASSLAEASTF. CDR3 bases: TGTGCCAGCAGCTTAGCGGAGGCCTCCACCTTC. Using reference TRBV7-2 and TRBJ1-2 for the parts outside the CDR3, the full variable domain is GAGVSQSPSNKVTEKGKDVELRCDPISGHTALYWYRQSLGQGLEFLIYFQGNSAPDKSGLPSDRFSAERTGGSVSTLTIQRTQQEDSAVYLCASSLAEASTFGSGTRLTVV.

The genes are TRBV6-6 and TRBJ1-2; tentative D call: TRBD1 (6 bases). The CDR3 runs 14 residues. The ends were cut back, 2 bases at V and 8 bases at J, with 15 bases in the middle. Germline V gene sequence: CDR1 MNHNY, CDR2 SVGAGI (reference sequence). The CDR3 nucleotides read TGTGCCAGCAGTTACAACGCAGGGGCGAACGGCTACACCTTC. It codes for CASSYNAGANGYTF.

Only a few counts were recorded for this clonotype. The genes are TRBV3-1 and TRBJ2-7, with D perhaps matching TRBD1 (5 bases). CDR1 and CDR2 from the germline V gene are LGHDT and YNNKEL (reference sequence). The ends were cut back, 2 bases at V and 6 bases at J, with 14 bases in the middle. The CDR3 runs 14 residues. The CDR3 sequence: CASSQRTHALEQYF. CDR3 bases: TGTGCCAGCAGCCAAAGGACACACGCCCTCGAGCAGTACTTC.

A note on this clonotype: A much larger clone differs by one base, so this may be a read error. The V and J genes are TRBV5-6 and TRBJ2-7; D ambiguous. This CDR3 is 13 amino acids long. Germline CDR1 SGHDT, CDR2 YYEEEE. The CDR3 DNA reads as TGTGCCAGCAGCTTGGTTCGATCCTACGAGCAGGACTTC. Translating gives CASSLVRSYEQDF.

The table lists this clonotype with many counts. CDR3 residues: CASSPDLGYGYTF. The CDR3 DNA is TGTGCCAGCAGCCCAGACCTGGGGTATGGCTACACCTTC. The chain couples TRBV7-2 to TRBJ1-2; D is ambiguous. CDR1 SGHTA and CDR2 FQGNSA come from the germline V gene. Trimming removed 5 bases from V and 5 bases from J, with 12 bases in between. The CDR3 is 13 residues long. Complete variable domain (other parts from reference TRBV7-2 and TRBJ1-2): GAGVSQSPSNKVTEKGKDVELRCDPISGHTALYWYRQSLGQGLEFLIYFQGNSAPDKSGLPSDRFSAERTGGSVSTLTIQRTQQEDSAVYLCASSPDLGYGYTFGSGTRLTVV.

Of note for this clonotype: Likely a read error: the CDR3 ends without its conserved phenylalanine or tryptophan. The DNA is left out, because the CDR3 cannot be placed on it with certainty; the CDR3 is given as TCRdb lists it. The chain is built from TRBV2 and TRBJ2-5; TRBD1 is taken as the D call from the table, unchecked against the DNA. The CDR3 spans 16 residues, counting both ends. The germline V gene encodes CDR1 SNHLY and CDR2 FYNNEI. The CDR3 loop is CASSEADRGYKRPSTS.

There are many counts of this clonotype. V and J are TRBV7-8 and TRBJ2-3, with unresolved D. V gave up 2 bases and J gave up 4 bases, with 4 bases separating them. The CDR3 is 12 residues long. Germline V gene data show CDR1 as SGHVS and CDR2 as FQNEAQ. In DNA form, the CDR3 reads TGTGCCAGCAGCTTATCGTCAGATACGCAGTATTTT. Amino acid sequence: CASSLSSDTQYF.

With regard to this clonotype: This may stem from a read error, because a much larger clone lies one nucleotide away. The V and J genes are TRBV4-3 and TRBJ2-2; the D is unclear. Germline lookup yields CDR1 LGHNA and CDR2 YSLEER. The CDR3 loop spans 13 amino acids. The CDR3 loop is CASSQQYTRELFF. The CDR3 nucleotides are TGCGCCAGCAGCCAACAATACACCAGGGAGCTGTTTTTT.

As regards this clonotype: The CDR3 does not close with the conserved phenylalanine or tryptophan, likely indicating a read error. No DNA is shown, since the ends of the CDR3 on it are uncertain; the CDR3 is the one TCRdb lists. V gene TRBV19 combines with J gene TRBJ1-6. Inclusive of both ends, the CDR3 amounts to 9 amino acids. Germline V gene lookup returns CDR1 LNHDA and CDR2 SQIVND (reference sequence). CDR3 in amino acids: CARRQLANS.

The chain's CDR3 is CSVAIDGSEDTQYF. Here the CDR3 DNA reads TGCAGCGTAGCTATCGACGGGTCGGAAGATACGCAGTATTTT. The chain employs TRBV29-1 and TRBJ2-3; no reliable D call. CDR1 and CDR2 from the germline V gene are SQVTM and ANQGSEA. CDR3 length: 14 residues. Trimming pared 6 bases from V and 5 bases from J, leaving 18 bases between.

This clonotype was counted a few times. Possible read error: a much larger clone is one base away. The CDR3 region is CASSLGRGAYEQYF. The CDR3 DNA reads TGTGCCAGCAGCTTAGGGCGGGGGGCCTACGAGCAGTACTTC. The chain recombines TRBV7-2 with TRBJ2-7, with 8 bases matching TRBD2. This CDR3 region has 14 residues. Germline lookup yields CDR1 SGHTA and CDR2 FQGNSA. The V segment lost 1 base and the J segment 2 bases; nucleotides outside the gene matches: 1.

The gene calls are TRBV9 and TRBJ2-5; D unresolved. The CDR3 has 12 residues. CDR1 and CDR2 (germline): SGDLS, YYNGEE. CDR3 bases: TGTGCTCGACTTCCTGTCACAGAGACCCAGTACTTC. Its translation is CARLPVTETQYF.

In its sample, this clonotype is medium-sized. This chain uses TRBV19 with TRBJ1-3; TRBD1 might be the D (6 bases). The CDR3 loop spans 14 amino acids. Germline CDR1 is LNHDA and CDR2 is SQIVND (reference sequence). V was cut by 7 bases and J by 5 bases, with 15 bases left in between. CDR3 sequence (DNA): TGTGCCAGTAAAGAGGGGGTTGGGAGAAACACCATATATTTT. It codes for CASKEGVGRNTIYF.

This clonotype has only a few counts. It may be a read error: a sequence one base away is much more abundant. The CDR3 is CASSVGGQGNEQSF. The CDR3 region has the DNA TGTGCCAGCAGCGTAGGTGGACAGGGGAATGAGCAGTCCTTC. The chain uses TRBV9 and TRBJ2-7; 9 bases are shared with TRBD1. CDR1 SGDLS and CDR2 YYNGEE come from the germline V gene. The CDR3 contains 14 residues. Full variable domain (outside the CDR3, taken from reference TRBV9 and TRBJ2-7): DSGVTQTPKHLITATGQRVTLRCSPRSGDLSVYWYQQSLDQGLQFLIQYYNGEERAKGNILERFSAQQFPDLHSELNLSSLELGDSALYFCASSVGGQGNEQSFGPGTRLTVT.

V gene TRBV5-1 combines with J gene TRBJ2-1; no clear D gene. This CDR3 contains 17 residues. Germline CDR1 and CDR2: SGHRS and YFSETQ. Trimming pared 1 base from V and 6 bases from J, leaving 20 bases between. The CDR3 protein is CASSLRPVAEGCNEQFF. In DNA form, the CDR3 reads TGCGCCAGCAGCTTGAGACCGGTAGCAGAAGGGTGCAATGAGCAGTTCTTC. Complete variable domain (other parts from reference TRBV5-1 and TRBJ2-1): KAGVTQTPRYLIKTRGQQVTLSCSPISGHRSVSWYQQTPGQGLQFLFEYFSETQRNKGNFPGRFSGRQFSNSRSEMNVSTLELGDSALYLCASSLRPVAEGCNEQFFGPGTRLTVL.